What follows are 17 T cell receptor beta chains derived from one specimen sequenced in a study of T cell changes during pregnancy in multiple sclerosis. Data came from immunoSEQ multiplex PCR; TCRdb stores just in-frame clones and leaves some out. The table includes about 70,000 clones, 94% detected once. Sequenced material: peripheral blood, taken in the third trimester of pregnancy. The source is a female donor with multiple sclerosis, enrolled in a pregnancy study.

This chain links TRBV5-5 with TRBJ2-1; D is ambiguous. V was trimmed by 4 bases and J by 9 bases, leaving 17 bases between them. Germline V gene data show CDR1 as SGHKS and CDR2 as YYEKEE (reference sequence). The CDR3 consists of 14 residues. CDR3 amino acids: CASSPPTVRAEQFF. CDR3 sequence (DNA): TGTGCCAGCAGCCCCCCAACAGTACGCGCTGAGCAGTTCTTC.

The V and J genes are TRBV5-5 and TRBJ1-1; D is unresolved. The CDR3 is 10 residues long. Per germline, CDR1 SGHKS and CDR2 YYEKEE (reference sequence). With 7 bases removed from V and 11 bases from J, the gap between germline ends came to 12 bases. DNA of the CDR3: TGTGCCAGCCAGAATACTAAGGCTTTCTTT. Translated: CASQNTKAFF.

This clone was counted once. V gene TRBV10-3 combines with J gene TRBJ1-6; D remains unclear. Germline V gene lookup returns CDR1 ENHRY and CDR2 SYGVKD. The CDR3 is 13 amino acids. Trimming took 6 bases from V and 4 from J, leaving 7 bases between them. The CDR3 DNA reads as TGTGCCATCAGCGATAGTTATAATTCACCCCTCCACTTT. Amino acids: CAISDSYNSPLHF.

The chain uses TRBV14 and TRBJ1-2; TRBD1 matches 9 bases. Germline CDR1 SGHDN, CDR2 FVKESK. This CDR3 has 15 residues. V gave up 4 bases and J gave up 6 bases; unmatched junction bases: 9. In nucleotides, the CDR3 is TGTGCCAGCAGCCGGCTGGGACAGGGTCGCGATGGCTACACCTTC. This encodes CASSRLGQGRDGYTF.

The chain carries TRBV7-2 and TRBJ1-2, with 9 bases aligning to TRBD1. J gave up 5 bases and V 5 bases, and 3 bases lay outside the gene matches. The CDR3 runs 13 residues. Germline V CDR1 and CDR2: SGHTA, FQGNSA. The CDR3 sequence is CASSRGQGYGYTF. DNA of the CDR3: TGTGCCAGCAGCCGGGGACAGGGATATGGCTACACCTTC.

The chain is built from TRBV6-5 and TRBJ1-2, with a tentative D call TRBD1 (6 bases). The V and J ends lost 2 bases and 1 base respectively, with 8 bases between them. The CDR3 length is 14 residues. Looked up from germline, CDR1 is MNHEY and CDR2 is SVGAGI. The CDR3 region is CASSYLQGNYGYTF. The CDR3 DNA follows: TGTGCCAGCAGTTACCTACAGGGTAACTATGGCTACACCTTC.

Here the CDR3 reads CASRTPGTGGGGYTF. The CDR3, as DNA: TGTGCCAGCAGAACCCCCGGGACAGGCGGTGGTGGCTACACCTTC. The chain is built from TRBV6-5 and TRBJ1-2; the match to TRBD1 covers 8 bases. V gave up 6 bases and J gave up 7 bases; unmatched junction bases: 13. Germline assignment: CDR1 MNHEY and CDR2 SVGAGI. The CDR3 length is 15 residues.

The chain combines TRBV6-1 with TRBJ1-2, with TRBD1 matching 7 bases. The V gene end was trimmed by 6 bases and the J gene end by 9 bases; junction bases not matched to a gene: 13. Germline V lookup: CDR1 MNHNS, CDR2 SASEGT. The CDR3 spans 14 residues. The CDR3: CASRWTGSLESYTF. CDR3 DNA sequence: TGTGCCAGCAGGTGGACAGGTTCTTTGGAAAGCTACACCTTC.

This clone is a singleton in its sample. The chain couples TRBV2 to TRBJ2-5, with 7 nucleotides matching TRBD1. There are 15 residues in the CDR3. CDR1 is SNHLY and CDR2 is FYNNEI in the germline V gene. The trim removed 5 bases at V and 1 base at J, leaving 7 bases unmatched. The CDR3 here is CASSRGQGVQETQYF. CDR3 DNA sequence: TGTGCCAGCAGTCGTGGCCAGGGGGTCCAAGAGACCCAGTACTTC. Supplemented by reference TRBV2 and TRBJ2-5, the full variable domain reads EPEVTQTPSHQVTQMGQEVILRCVPISNHLYFYWYRQILGQKVEFLVSFYNNEISEKSEIFDDQFSVERPDGSNFTLKIRSTKLEDSAMYFCASSRGQGVQETQYFGPGTRLLVL.

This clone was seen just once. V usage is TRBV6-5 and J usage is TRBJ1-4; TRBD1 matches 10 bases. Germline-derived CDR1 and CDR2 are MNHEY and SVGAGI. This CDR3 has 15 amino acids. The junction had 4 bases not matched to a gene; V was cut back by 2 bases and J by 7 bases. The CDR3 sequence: CASSYDGTGAEKLFF. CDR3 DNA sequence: TGTGCCAGCAGTTACGACGGGACAGGGGCTGAAAAACTGTTTTTT.

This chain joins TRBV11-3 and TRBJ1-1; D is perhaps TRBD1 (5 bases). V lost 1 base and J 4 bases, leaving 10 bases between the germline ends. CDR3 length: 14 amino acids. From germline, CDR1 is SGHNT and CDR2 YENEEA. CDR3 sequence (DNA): TGTGCCAGCAGCTTAGGGGGCGAGGTCACTGAAGCTTTCTTT. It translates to CASSLGGEVTEAFF. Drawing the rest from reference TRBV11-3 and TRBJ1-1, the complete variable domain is EAGVVQSPRYKIIEKKQPVAFWCNPISGHNTLYWYLQNLGQGPELLIRYENEEAVDDSQLPKDRFSAERLKGVDSTLKIQPAELGDSAVYLCASSLGGEVTEAFFGQGTRLTVV.

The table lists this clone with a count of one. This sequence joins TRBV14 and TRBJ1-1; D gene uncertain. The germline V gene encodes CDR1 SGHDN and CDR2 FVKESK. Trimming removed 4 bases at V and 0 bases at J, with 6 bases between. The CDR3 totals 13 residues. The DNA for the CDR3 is TGTGCCAGCAGCCCCTCCTTGAACACTGAAGCTTTCTTT. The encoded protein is CASSPSLNTEAFF.

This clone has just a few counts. The CDR3 here is CASSERDRADNEQFF. CDR3 coding DNA: TGTGCCAGCAGTGAACGGGACAGGGCTGACAATGAGCAGTTCTTC. The chain couples TRBV6-1 to TRBJ2-1; 9 positions match TRBD1. The germline V gene encodes CDR1 MNHNS and CDR2 SASEGT. The CDR3 contains 15 residues. J was trimmed by 5 bases and V by 2 bases; bases with no gene match: 4.

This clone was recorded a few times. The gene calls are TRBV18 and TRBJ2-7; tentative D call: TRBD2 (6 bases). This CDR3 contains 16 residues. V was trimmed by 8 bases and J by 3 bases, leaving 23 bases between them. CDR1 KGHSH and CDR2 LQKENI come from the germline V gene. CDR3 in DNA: TGTGCCAGCACTTCCTTAAGTCGGGGAGGAGGCTACGAGCAGTACTTC. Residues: CASTSLSRGGGYEQYF.

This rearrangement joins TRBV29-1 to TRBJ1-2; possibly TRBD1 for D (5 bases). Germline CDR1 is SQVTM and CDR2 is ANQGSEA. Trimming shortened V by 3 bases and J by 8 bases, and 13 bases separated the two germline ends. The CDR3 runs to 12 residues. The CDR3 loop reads CSVDDSLEGYTF. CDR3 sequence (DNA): TGCAGCGTTGATGACAGTTTAGAGGGCTACACCTTC.

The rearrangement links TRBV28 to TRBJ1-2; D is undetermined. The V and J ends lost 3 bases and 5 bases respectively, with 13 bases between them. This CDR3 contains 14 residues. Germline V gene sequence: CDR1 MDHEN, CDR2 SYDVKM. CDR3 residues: CASSLGWGGYGYTF. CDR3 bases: TGTGCCAGCAGTTTGGGGTGGGGAGGGTATGGCTACACCTTC.

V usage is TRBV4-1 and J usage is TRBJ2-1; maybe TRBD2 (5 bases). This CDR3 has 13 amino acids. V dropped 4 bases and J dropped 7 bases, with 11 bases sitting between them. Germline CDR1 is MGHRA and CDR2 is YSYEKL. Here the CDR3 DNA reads TGCGCCAGCAGCCTCGCTACGGGGAATGAGCAGTTCTTC. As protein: CASSLATGNEQFF.